The sample holds a few counts of the clone carrying this T cell receptor (beta chain). Documented time point: pretreatment peripheral blood. The data are from a study of PD-L1 blockade in urothelial cancer. Study details: Blood underwent analysis 3 weeks (second dose) and 6 weeks after treatment began. Blood-derived samples held a median 141,255 T cells.

Germline V gives CDR1 MDHEN, CDR2 SYDVKM. V lost 10 bases to trimming and J lost 6 bases, with 15 bases between them. The CDR3 covers 12 residues. Profiled with immunoSEQ multiplex PCR; TCRdb holds only in-frame clones, not every one. The sample lists around 68,000 clones, around four fifths occurring once. The receptor comes from a man in his 70s with urothelial cancer. This sequence joins TRBV28 and TRBJ1-2; D is possibly TRBD1 (5 bases). The starting material was PBMCs, obtained around atezolizumab (anti-PD-L1) treatment. The CDR3, as DNA: TGTGCCACTAAGAAGGGGCCGGATGGCTACACCTTC. This encodes CATKKGPDGYTF.